One sample yielded the 28 T cell receptor beta chains listed below, sequenced in a study of T-cell memory formation after mild COVID-19 (dated by TCRdb to about 2021). The library was prepared using 5' RACE. TCRdb names Illumina NovaSeq 6000 as the instrument used. Using fastp at Q25 and MiXCR, TCRdb reprocessed the public reads and kept productive beta chains. CDR3 protein sequences are deduplicated, and each keeps its most common genes and DNA. The sample table contains 350,000 to 450,000 distinct CDR3 sequences; only one count was recorded for 20% of them. The ten largest clonotypes hold approximately 8.1% of the sample. The sample was PBMCs or a T cell subset sorted from them (not recorded which). The receptors originated from an adult woman who had mild COVID-19 (a few samples of this study predate the infection). The sample titles of this study are shuffled in the database, so cell type and time point are left out; the donor was told from shared clones.

This chain links TRBV7-9 with TRBJ2-1; D might be TRBD1 (6 bases). The germline V gene has CDR1 SEHNR and CDR2 FQNEAQ (reference sequence). This CDR3 contains 13 residues. The ends were cut back, 10 bases at V and 0 bases at J, with 10 bases in the middle. This chain's CDR3 is CAIGGHSYNEQFF. Here the CDR3 DNA reads TGTGCCATAGGGGGACACTCCTACAATGAGCAGTTCTTC.

The chain has TRBV5-1 and TRBJ2-3; 10 bases are a match to TRBD2. Looked up from germline, CDR1 is SGHRS and CDR2 is YFSETQ. The length of the CDR3 is 16 residues. V was pared by 1 base and J by 1 base, with 3 bases of the junction left unmatched. CDR3 coding DNA: TGCGCCAGCAGCTTGTTAACTAGCGGGGGCACAGATACGCAGTATTTT. Translated: CASSLLTSGGTDTQYF.

There are a few counts of this clonotype. This chain links TRBV10-3 with TRBJ2-1; D ambiguous. Trimming shortened V by 4 bases and J by 0 bases, and 10 bases separated the two germline ends. CDR1 is ENHRY and CDR2 is SYGVKD in the germline V gene. The CDR3 is made up of 15 amino acids. CDR3 protein: CAISGAASSYNEQFF. The CDR3 coding sequence is TGTGCCATCAGTGGGGCGGCAAGCTCCTACAATGAGCAGTTCTTC.

The rearrangement joins TRBV9 to TRBJ2-7; possibly TRBD2 for D (5 bases). This CDR3 contains 14 residues. Trimming cost V 0 bases and J 2 bases, with 9 bases left between them. Germline CDR1 SGDLS, CDR2 YYNGEE. CDR3 sequence (DNA): TGTGCCAGCAGCGTAGCGGGGAACCCCTACGAGCAGTACTTC. It translates to CASSVAGNPYEQYF. The complete variable domain, with remaining parts taken from reference TRBV9 and TRBJ2-7, reads DSGVTQTPKHLITATGQRVTLRCSPRSGDLSVYWYQQSLDQGLQFLIQYYNGEERAKGNILERFSAQQFPDLHSELNLSSLELGDSALYFCASSVAGNPYEQYFGPGTRLTVT.

The CDR3 sequence is CASSPRNVGVGELFF. The CDR3 nucleotides read TGTGCCAGCAGTCCTCGAAATGTGGGGGTCGGGGAGCTGTTTTTT. The chain links TRBV2 to TRBJ2-2; D possibly uses TRBD1 or TRBD2 (5 bases each). This CDR3 comprises 15 residues. Trimming stripped 5 bases from V and 7 bases from J, with 17 bases between. CDR1 SNHLY and CDR2 FYNNEI come from the germline V gene.

The chain is built from TRBV7-2 and TRBJ1-2, with D possibly being TRBD1 (6 bases). CDR1 is SGHTA, CDR2 FQGNSA, per germline. V was clipped by 5 bases and J by 7 bases, with 20 bases between them. The CDR3 runs to 15 residues. The chain's CDR3 is CASSLRAEGDPGYTF. The CDR3, as DNA: TGTGCCAGCAGCCTCCGGGCAGAGGGGGACCCTGGCTACACCTTC. The whole variable domain, remainder taken from reference TRBV7-2 and TRBJ1-2, is GAGVSQSPSNKVTEKGKDVELRCDPISGHTALYWYRQSLGQGLEFLIYFQGNSAPDKSGLPSDRFSAERTGGSVSTLTIQRTQQEDSAVYLCASSLRAEGDPGYTFGSGTRLTVV.

The V call is TRBV20-1, the J call TRBJ2-1; weak D call: TRBD2 (5 bases). This CDR3 has 13 amino acids. CDR1 is DFQATT, CDR2 SNEGSKA, per germline (reference sequence). V shed 6 bases and J shed 1 base, with 10 bases lying between them. CDR3 protein: CSAADSSYNEQFF. The CDR3 bases are TGCAGTGCAGCGGACTCTTCCTACAATGAGCAGTTCTTC.

This chain links TRBV7-9 with TRBJ2-7; D perhaps matches TRBD1 (7 bases). CDR1 and CDR2 from the germline V gene are SEHNR and FQNEAQ (reference sequence). The CDR3 runs 15 residues. Trimming took off 5 bases at V and 0 bases at J, with 14 bases between the two ends. CDR3 in DNA: TGTGCCAGCAGCCGGGAGAGGGGGCCCTCCTACGAGCAGTACTTC. Its protein is CASSRERGPSYEQYF.

The V call is TRBV20-1, the J call TRBJ2-1; no reliable D call. Trimming removed 5 bases from V and 0 bases from J, with 14 bases in between. The CDR3 length is 15 residues. Germline V lookup: CDR1 DFQATT, CDR2 SNEGSKA (reference sequence). This CDR3 is CSARDLKSSYNEQFF. In DNA form, the CDR3 reads TGCAGTGCTCGTGATCTCAAAAGCTCCTACAATGAGCAGTTCTTC.

The chain has TRBV7-2 and TRBJ1-2, with D uncertain. Trimming took 3 bases from V and 4 from J, leaving 15 bases between them. Germline V gives CDR1 SGHTA, CDR2 FQGNSA. The length of the CDR3 is 15 residues. The CDR3 DNA follows: TGTGCCAGCAGCTTGTCAGGAGTTCAGCGCTATGGCTACACCTTC. Translated: CASSLSGVQRYGYTF. The full variable domain, in which reference TRBV7-2 and TRBJ1-2 provide the parts outside the CDR3, is GAGVSQSPSNKVTEKGKDVELRCDPISGHTALYWYRQSLGQGLEFLIYFQGNSAPDKSGLPSDRFSAERTGGSVSTLTIQRTQQEDSAVYLCASSLSGVQRYGYTFGSGTRLTVV.

This chain joins TRBV6-5 and TRBJ1-2; tentatively, D is TRBD1 (5 bases). CDR1 is MNHEY, CDR2 SVGAGI, per germline. Trimming stripped 6 bases from V and 5 bases from J, with 16 bases between. The CDR3 runs to 14 residues. The CDR3 reads CASSPLGTQYGYTF. As DNA, the CDR3 is TGTGCCAGCAGCCCACTTGGGACCCAATATGGCTACACCTTC.

The rearrangement joins TRBV5-1 to TRBJ1-1; the D gene is possibly TRBD1 (5 bases). Trimming took 3 bases from V and 11 from J, leaving 14 bases between them. The CDR3 is made up of 12 amino acids. CDR1 and CDR2 (germline): SGHRS, YFSETQ. CDR3 DNA: TGCGCCAGCAGCTCAGGACAACTGGGCGCTTTCTTT. This sequence encodes CASSSGQLGAFF.

V and J are TRBV7-9 and TRBJ2-7, with a possible D match to TRBD1 (6 bases). Deletions cut 5 bases from V and 0 bases from J, with 17 bases between. This CDR3 has 16 amino acids. The germline V gene encodes CDR1 SEHNR and CDR2 FQNEAQ (reference sequence). CDR3 bases: TGTGCCAGCAGCCCCCATTGGACAGAGAGCTCCTACGAGCAGTACTTC. Translation gives CASSPHWTESSYEQYF. The complete variable domain, with remaining parts taken from reference TRBV7-9 and TRBJ2-7, reads DTGVSQNPRHKITKRGQNVTFRCDPISEHNRLYWYRQTLGQGPEFLTYFQNEAQLEKSRLLSDRFSAERPKGSFSTLEIQRTEQGDSAMYLCASSPHWTESSYEQYFGPGTRLTVT.

V is TRBV4-2 and J is TRBJ2-7; TRBD1 might be the D (5 bases). The CDR3 spans 17 residues. The V end lost 0 bases, the J end lost 5 bases, and 20 bases lay between the germline ends. Germline CDR1 reads LGHNA; CDR2 reads YNFKEQ. CDR3 in amino acids: CASSQEGPGSIMDEQYF. DNA for the CDR3: TGTGCCAGCAGCCAAGAAGGTCCAGGGTCGATTATGGACGAGCAGTACTTC.

This clonotype has at least ten counts. The chain joins TRBV6-2 or TRBV6-3 to TRBJ2-7, with 11 bases aligning to TRBD1. Germline CDR1 and CDR2: MNHEY and SVGEGT. This CDR3 contains 14 residues. V shed 5 bases and J 5 bases; nucleotides not matched to a gene: 5. The CDR3 protein is CASSPDRGLDEQYF. In DNA, the CDR3 is TGTGCCAGCAGTCCGGACAGGGGGCTCGACGAGCAGTACTTC.

The chain is built from TRBV10-3 and TRBJ1-2, with a weak D call TRBD1 (6 bases). Between the trimmed V and J ends, which lost 2 bases and 5 bases, there was a span of 18 bases. CDR1 and CDR2 (germline): ENHRY, SYGVKD. The CDR3 has 16 amino acids. The DNA of the CDR3 is TGTGCCATCAGTGAGCCCTTAGGGGAAAGGGGGTATGGCTACACCTTC. This gives the protein CAISEPLGERGYGYTF.

This clonotype has a handful of counts. The chain couples TRBV6-1 to TRBJ2-6; D is unresolved. The germline CDR1 and CDR2 sequences are MNHNS and SASEGT. V was shortened by 1 base and J by 0 bases, with 4 bases between the two germline ends. This CDR3 region has 15 residues. CDR3 DNA: TGTGCCAGCAGTGAAGACCCCTCTGGGGCCAACGTCCTGACTTTC. It is translated as CASSEDPSGANVLTF.

This clonotype appeared a few times. This chain connects TRBV6-5 to TRBJ2-6, with unresolved D. The germline V and J ends were trimmed by 6 bases and 0 bases, with 15 bases remaining between them. Germline CDR1 MNHEY, CDR2 SVGAGI. CDR3 length: 17 amino acids. The CDR3 coding sequence is TGTGCCAGCAGGTGGGCGTTTATTCCCTCTGGGGCCAACGTCCTGACTTTC. Its protein is CASRWAFIPSGANVLTF.

This clonotype has just a few counts. The chain has TRBV3-1 and TRBJ2-2; 8 bases fit TRBD1. Per germline, CDR1 LGHDT and CDR2 YNNKEL (reference sequence). The CDR3 is 16 residues long. V was pared by 4 bases and J by 1 base, with 5 bases of the junction left unmatched. The CDR3: CASSPTGAGNTGELFF. The CDR3 nucleotides are TGTGCCAGCAGCCCGACAGGGGCGGGGAACACCGGGGAGCTGTTTTTT. Supplemented by reference TRBV3-1 and TRBJ2-2, the full variable domain reads DTAVSQTPKYLVTQMGNDKSIKCEQNLGHDTMYWYKQDSKKFLKIMFSYNNKELIINETVPNRFSPKSPDKAHLNLHINSLELGDSAVYFCASSPTGAGNTGELFFGEGSRLTVL.

This clonotype turned up a few times. The rearrangement uses TRBV12-3 or TRBV12-4 and TRBJ2-7; D not resolved. Trimming took 6 bases from V and 0 from J, leaving 9 bases between them. The CDR3 loop spans 13 amino acids. CDR3: CASSNGTSYEQYF. The CDR3 DNA sequence: TGTGCCAGCAGCAACGGAACCTCCTACGAGCAGTACTTC.

This clonotype showed up just a few times. The chain employs TRBV5-1 and TRBJ1-2, with 9 bases lining up with TRBD1. The junction had 8 bases not matched to a gene; V was cut back by 0 bases and J by 5 bases. Germline assignment: CDR1 SGHRS and CDR2 YFSETQ. The CDR3 is 16 amino acids. The CDR3 spells CASSLARDRALYGYTF. The CDR3 nucleotides are TGCGCCAGCAGCTTGGCCCGGGACAGGGCCCTGTATGGCTACACCTTC.

This chain uses TRBV12-3 or TRBV12-4 with TRBJ1-1; D gene unclear. CDR3 size: 15 residues. Between the trimmed V and J ends, which lost 1 base and 6 bases, there was a span of 15 bases. The CDR3 loop is CASSLGIWGGSEAFF. The CDR3 DNA reads as TGTGCCAGCAGTTTAGGGATCTGGGGTGGATCTGAAGCTTTCTTT.

This clonotype was seen a few times. This chain connects TRBV5-1 to TRBJ2-7; D unclear. CDR3 size: 14 residues. V was trimmed by 3 bases and J by 0 bases, leaving 10 bases between them. Germline assignment: CDR1 SGHRS and CDR2 YFSETQ. CDR3 sequence reads: CASSWTDPSYEQYF. In DNA, the CDR3 is TGCGCCAGCAGCTGGACGGATCCCTCCTACGAGCAGTACTTC.

The rearrangement links TRBV23-1 to TRBJ2-7, with D possibly being TRBD1 (7 bases). TRBV23-1 is labeled an ORF, and its function is uncertain. V was trimmed by 4 bases and J by 0 bases, leaving 16 bases between them. This CDR3 comprises 16 residues. This chain's CDR3 is CASSRAGRGTSYEQYF. The CDR3 DNA is TGCGCCAGCAGTCGAGCGGGCAGGGGGACCTCCTACGAGCAGTACTTC.

The gene calls are TRBV30 and TRBJ2-7, with TRBD1 matching over 12 bases. Germline-derived CDR1 and CDR2 are GTSNPN and SVGIG (reference sequence). The CDR3 covers 15 residues. V trimming: 4 bases; J trimming: 4 bases; junction bases outside the gene matches: 8. CDR3 region: CAWTPPGQGAYEQYF. In nucleotides, the CDR3 is TGTGCCTGGACCCCACCGGGACAGGGGGCTTACGAGCAGTACTTC.

The V gene is TRBV12-3 or TRBV12-4, the J gene TRBJ2-1; tentative D call: TRBD2 (6 bases). The length of the CDR3 is 15 residues. Deletions cut 6 bases from V and 12 bases from J, with 24 bases between. CDR3 amino acids: CASSGSTGAGQWQFF. The CDR3 bases are TGTGCCAGCAGCGGGAGTACAGGAGCGGGTCAATGGCAGTTCTTC.

The rearrangement joins TRBV5-1 to TRBJ1-5; the match to TRBD1 covers 8 bases. Germline V gene data show CDR1 as SGHRS and CDR2 as YFSETQ. Germline trimming cut 0 bases from V and 5 bases from J; bases unmatched to any gene: 7. CDR3 length: 16 residues. This chain's CDR3 is CASSLEAQGADQPQHF. The DNA for the CDR3 is TGCGCCAGCAGCTTGGAGGCCCAGGGGGCCGATCAGCCCCAGCATTTT.

J is TRBJ2-7 and V is TRBV7-8; maybe TRBD1 (6 bases). V lost 1 base, J lost 0 bases, and 16 bases lay in between. This CDR3 has 17 amino acids. CDR1 and CDR2 (germline): SGHVS, FQNEAQ. The CDR3 nucleotides read TGTGCCAGCAGCTTAGGATTCAGGGGAACGAGCTCCTACGAGCAGTACTTC. It is translated as CASSLGFRGTSSYEQYF.